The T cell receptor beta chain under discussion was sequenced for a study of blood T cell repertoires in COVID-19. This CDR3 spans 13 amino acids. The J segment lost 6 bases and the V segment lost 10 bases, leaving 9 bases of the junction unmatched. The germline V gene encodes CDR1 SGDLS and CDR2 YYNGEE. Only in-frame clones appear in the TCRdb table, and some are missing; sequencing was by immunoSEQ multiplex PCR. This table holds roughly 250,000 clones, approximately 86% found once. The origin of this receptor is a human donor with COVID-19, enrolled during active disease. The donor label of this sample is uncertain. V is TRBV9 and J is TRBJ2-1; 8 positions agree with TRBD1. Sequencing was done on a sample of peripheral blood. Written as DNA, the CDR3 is TGTGCCTCAGGAGGGACAGGCGGCAATGAGCAGTTCTTC. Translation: CASGGTGGNEQFF. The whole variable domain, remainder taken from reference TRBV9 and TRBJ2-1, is DSGVTQTPKHLITATGQRVTLRCSPRSGDLSVYWYQQSLDQGLQFLIQYYNGEERAKGNILERFSAQQFPDLHSELNLSSLELGDSALYFCASGGTGGNEQFFGPGTRLTVL.